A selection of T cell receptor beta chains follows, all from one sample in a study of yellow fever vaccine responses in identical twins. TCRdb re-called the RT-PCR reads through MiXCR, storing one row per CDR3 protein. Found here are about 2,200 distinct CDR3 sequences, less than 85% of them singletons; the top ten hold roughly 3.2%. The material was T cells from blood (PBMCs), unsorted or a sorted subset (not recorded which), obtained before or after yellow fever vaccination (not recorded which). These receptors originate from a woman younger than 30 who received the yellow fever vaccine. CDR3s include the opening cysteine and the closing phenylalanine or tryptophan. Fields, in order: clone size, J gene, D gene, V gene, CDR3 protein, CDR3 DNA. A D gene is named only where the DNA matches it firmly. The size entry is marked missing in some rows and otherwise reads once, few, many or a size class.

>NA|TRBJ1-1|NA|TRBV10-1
CASSENAGWNTEAFF
TGCGCCAGCAGTGAGAACGCTGGGTGGAACACTGAAGCTTTCTTT
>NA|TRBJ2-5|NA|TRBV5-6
CASSGLEETQYF
TGTGCCAGCAGCGGATTAGAAGAGACCCAGTACTTC
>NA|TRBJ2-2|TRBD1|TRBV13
CASSPRQGVVTGELFF
TGTGCCAGCAGCCCCCGACAGGGGGTAGTCACCGGGGAGCTGTTTTTT
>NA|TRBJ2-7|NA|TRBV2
CASNYSPPEQYF
TGTGCCAGCAACTACTCCCCTCCCGAGCAGTACTTC
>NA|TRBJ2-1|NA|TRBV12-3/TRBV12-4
CASSSGEVGCQFF
TGTGCCAGCAGTTCTGGAGAGGTAGGGTGTCAGTTCTTC
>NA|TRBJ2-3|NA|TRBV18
CASSPPGGVADTQYF
TGTGCCAGCTCACCACCAGGGGGTGTTGCAGATACGCAGTATTTT
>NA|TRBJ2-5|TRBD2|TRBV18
CASSPPGLAGGQETQYF
TGTGCCAGCTCACCACCAGGACTAGCGGGGGGACAAGAGACCCAGTACTTC
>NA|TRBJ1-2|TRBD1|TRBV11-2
CASSLGDRVYGYTF
TGTGCCAGCAGCTTAGGAGACAGGGTTTATGGCTACACCTTC
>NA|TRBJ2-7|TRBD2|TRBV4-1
CASSPSGYEQYF
TGCGCCAGCAGCCCTAGCGGCTACGAGCAGTACTTC
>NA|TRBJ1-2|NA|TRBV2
CASSEVQGSYGYTF
TGTGCCAGCAGTGAAGTCCAGGGCTCCTATGGCTACACCTTC
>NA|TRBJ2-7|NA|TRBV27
CASSGGGYEQYF
TGTGCCAGCAGTGGGGGTGGGTACGAGCAGTACTTC
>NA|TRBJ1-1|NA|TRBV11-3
CASSWGSATEAFF
TGTGCCAGCAGCTGGGGATCAGCCACTGAAGCTTTCTTT
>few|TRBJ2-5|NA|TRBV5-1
CASSSRLQETQYF
TGCGCCAGCAGCTCCAGGCTCCAAGAGACCCAGTACTTC
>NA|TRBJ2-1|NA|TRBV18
CASSPYDEQFF
TGTGCCAGCTCACCATATGATGAGCAGTTCTTC
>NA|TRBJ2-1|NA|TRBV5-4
CASSPGYNEQFF
TGTGCCAGCAGCCCAGGGTACAATGAGCAGTTCTTC
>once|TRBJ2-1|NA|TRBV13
CASSLWGGRAHNEQFF
TGTGCCAGCAGCTTATGGGGCGGTAGGGCACACAATGAGCAGTTCTTC
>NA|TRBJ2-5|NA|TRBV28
CASLPPAPGETQYF
TGTGCCAGCCTTCCCCCGGCGCCGGGAGAGACCCAGTACTTC
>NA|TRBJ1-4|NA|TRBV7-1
CASSSKIVAKLFF
TGTGCCAGCAGCTCCAAAATTGTAGCAAAACTGTTTTTT
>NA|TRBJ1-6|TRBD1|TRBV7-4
CASSGQVGNSPLHF
TGTGCCAGCAGTGGACAGGTTGGCAATTCACCCCTCCACTTT
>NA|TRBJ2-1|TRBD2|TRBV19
CASSMLLAGYNEQFF
TGTGCCAGTAGTATGCTACTAGCGGGCTACAATGAGCAGTTCTTC
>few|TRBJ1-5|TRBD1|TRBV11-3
CASSPRAGQGANQPQHF
TGTGCCAGCAGCCCAAGAGCGGGACAGGGGGCTAATCAGCCCCAGCATTTT
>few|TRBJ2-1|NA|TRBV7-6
CASSLGRGSYNEQFF
TGTGCCAGCAGCTTAGGGCGGGGATCCTACAATGAGCAGTTCTTC
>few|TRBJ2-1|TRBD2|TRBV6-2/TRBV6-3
CASSSQTSGTHNEQFF
TGTGCCAGCAGCTCCCAGACTAGCGGGACGCACAATGAGCAGTTCTTC
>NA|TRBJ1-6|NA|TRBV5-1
CASSFRTDSPLHF
TGCGCCAGCAGCTTCCGGACCGATTCACCCCTCCACTTT
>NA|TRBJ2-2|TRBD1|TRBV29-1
CSIDRGNTGELFF
TGCAGCATCGACAGGGGGAACACCGGGGAGCTGTTTTTT
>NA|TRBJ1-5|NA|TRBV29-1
CSVGTDYSNQPQHF
TGCAGCGTTGGGACAGATTATAGCAATCAGCCCCAGCATTTT
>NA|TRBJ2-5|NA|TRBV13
CASSLASQETQYF
TGTGCCAGCAGCTTGGCCAGCCAAGAGACCCAGTACTTC
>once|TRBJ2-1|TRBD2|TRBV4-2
CASSQDMERGAYNEQFF
TGTGCCAGCAGCCAAGATATGGAGCGGGGGGCCTACAATGAGCAGTTCTTC
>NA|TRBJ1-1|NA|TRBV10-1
CASSPRDRGLNTEAFF
TGCGCCAGCAGCCCCCGGGACCGTGGATTGAACACTGAAGCTTTCTTT
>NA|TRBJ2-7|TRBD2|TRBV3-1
CASSPQRLAHISYEQYF
TGTGCCAGCAGCCCCCAACGACTAGCGCACATCTCCTACGAGCAGTACTTC
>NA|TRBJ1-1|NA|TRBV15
CATSRETGRTEAFF
TGTGCCACCAGCAGAGAGACAGGACGGACTGAAGCTTTCTTT
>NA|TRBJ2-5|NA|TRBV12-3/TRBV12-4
CASRTGQETQYF
TGTGCCAGCAGAACAGGGCAAGAGACCCAGTACTTC
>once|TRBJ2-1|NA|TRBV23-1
CASSQASNEQFF
TGCGCCAGCAGTCAGGCGAGCAATGAGCAGTTCTTC
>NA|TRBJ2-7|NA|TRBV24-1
CATGRMPLPYEQYF
TGTGCCACCGGAAGGATGCCCCTTCCCTACGAGCAGTACTTC
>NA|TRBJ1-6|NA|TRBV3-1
CASSQQGSSYNSPLHF
TGTGCCAGCAGCCAACAGGGCAGCTCCTATAATTCACCCCTCCACTTT
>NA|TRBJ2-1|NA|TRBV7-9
CATNRGFAGPGNEQFF
TGTGCCACCAATAGAGGTTTCGCGGGACCAGGCAATGAGCAGTTCTTC
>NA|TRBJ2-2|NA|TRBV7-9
CALRGTGELFF
TGTGCCCTGAGGGGAACCGGGGAGCTGTTTTTT
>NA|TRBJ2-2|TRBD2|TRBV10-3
CAATSGRRGGELFF
TGTGCCGCCACTAGCGGGCGGCGGGGCGGGGAGCTGTTTTTT
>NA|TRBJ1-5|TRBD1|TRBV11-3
CASSQGQSIFSNQPQHF
TGTGCCAGCAGCCAGGGACAGAGCATCTTCAGCAATCAGCCCCAGCATTTT
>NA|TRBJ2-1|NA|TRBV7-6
CASSLVRDNEQFF
TGTGCCAGCAGCTTAGTGCGGGACAATGAGCAGTTCTTC
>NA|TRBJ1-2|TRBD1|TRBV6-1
CASSELGGTGNYGYTF
TGTGCCAGCAGTGAATTGGGCGGGACAGGGAACTATGGCTACACCTTC
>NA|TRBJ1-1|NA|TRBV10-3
CAISALINTEAFF
TGTGCCATCAGTGCATTGATTAACACTGAAGCTTTCTTT
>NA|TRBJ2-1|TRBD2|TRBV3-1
CASSQGASGEIGEQFF
TGTGCCAGCAGCCAAGGTGCTAGCGGGGAAATCGGTGAGCAGTTCTTC
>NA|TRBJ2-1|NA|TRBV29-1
CSVEPGQPNNEQFF
TGCAGCGTAGAACCGGGACAACCCAACAATGAGCAGTTCTTC
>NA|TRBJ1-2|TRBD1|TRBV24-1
CATSDLDRVYGYTF
TGTGCCACCAGTGATTTGGACAGGGTATATGGCTACACCTTC